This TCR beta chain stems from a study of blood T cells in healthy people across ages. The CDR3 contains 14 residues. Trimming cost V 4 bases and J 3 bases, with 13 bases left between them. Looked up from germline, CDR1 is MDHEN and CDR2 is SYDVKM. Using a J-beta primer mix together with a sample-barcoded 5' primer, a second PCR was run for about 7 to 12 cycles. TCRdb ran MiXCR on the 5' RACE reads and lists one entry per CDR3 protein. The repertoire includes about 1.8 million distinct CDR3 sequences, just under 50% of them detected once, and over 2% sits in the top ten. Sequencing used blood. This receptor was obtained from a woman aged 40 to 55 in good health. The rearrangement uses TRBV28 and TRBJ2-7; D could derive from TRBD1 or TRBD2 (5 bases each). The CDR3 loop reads CASSYGTTYYEQYF. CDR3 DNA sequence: TGTGCCAGCAGTTACGGGACGACTTACTACGAGCAGTACTTC.